The present entry profiles one TCR beta chain with its context. The antigen is not known. This sample was taken from a study of cytomegalovirus exposure and HLA in healthy donors. Germline loops: CDR1 SGHDT, CDR2 YYEEEE. The CDR3 extends over 17 amino acids. Deletions cut 2 bases from V and 4 bases from J, with 19 bases between. Study-wide results and caveats: 87-base-pair reads could not separate some V segments, including TRBV6-2 and TRBV6-3.

The PCR made use of 60 Vbeta and 13 Jbeta primers. Measured with immunoSEQ multiplex PCR; TCRdb has only the in-frame clones, and not every one. The table has approximately 180,000 clones, 55% to 75% seen once; the top ten hold roughly 2.5%. Sequenced input: PBMCs. V is TRBV5-6 and J is TRBJ1-5; weak D call: TRBD1 (6 bases). The sequence was obtained from a human donor in good health. CDR3 in DNA: TGTGCCAGCAGCTTATCTTTCACAGGGTACACGAATCAGCCCCAGCATTTT. Protein: CASSLSFTGYTNQPQHF.